This T cell receptor beta chain was sequenced in a study of beta chain features in type 1 diabetes. Study-level information: Across every sample, almost 110,000,000 sorted cells were examined in total. Overall study findings and caveats: Among all four CD4+ subsets, Type 1 diabetes patients had TCRB CDR3s that were moderately but significantly shorter.

Expressed TCRB transcripts were sequenced after all isolated RNA was converted to cDNA. Some clones are missing from TCRdb's copy, which holds only in-frame ones; the method was immunoSEQ multiplex PCR. The sample consists of over 650,000 clones, roughly an eighth of them appearing once. In its sample, this clone was seen a few times. Its antigen is not identified. V was pared by 3 bases and J by 9 bases, with 5 bases between. The CDR3 consists of 11 residues. The germline gives CDR1 MNHNY, CDR2 SVGAGI (reference sequence). The V call is TRBV6-6, the J call TRBJ2-2; D remains unclear. Sequenced input: naive CD4+ T cells from blood. The origin of this receptor is a man aged 18 to 30 with type 1 diabetes. CDR3 sequence reads: CASSYPRELFF. CDR3 DNA: TGTGCCAGCAGTTATCCCCGGGAGCTGTTTTTT.